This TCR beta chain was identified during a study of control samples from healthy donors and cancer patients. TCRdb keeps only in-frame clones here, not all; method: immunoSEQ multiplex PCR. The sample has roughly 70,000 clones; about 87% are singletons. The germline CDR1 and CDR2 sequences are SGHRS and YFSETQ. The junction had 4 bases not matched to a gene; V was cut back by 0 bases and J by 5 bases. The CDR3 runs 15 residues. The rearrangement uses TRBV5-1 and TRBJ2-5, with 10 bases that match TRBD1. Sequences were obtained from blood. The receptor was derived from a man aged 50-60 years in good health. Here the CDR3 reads CASSLEGQGQETQYF. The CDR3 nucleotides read TGCGCCAGCAGCTTGGAGGGACAGGGGCAGGAGACCCAGTACTTC.